The sample holds one count of the clone carrying this TCR beta chain. In the authors' methods: Scientists estimated how many nucleated cells there were by amplifying reference gene primers. Only in-frame clones appear in the TCRdb table, and some are missing; sequencing was by immunoSEQ multiplex PCR. That table supplies the V and J calls and clone size; D and trimming were determined from the DNA. Of some 240,000 clones in the sample, approximately 86% were seen once. The sample is drawn from a study of blood T cell repertoires in COVID-19. Background on the study: The United States, Italy and Spain provided the acute and convalescent COVID-19 samples.

V lost 7 bases and J lost 4; bases outside the gene matches: 7. CDR3 size: 13 residues. Germline assignment: CDR1 SGHDT and CDR2 YYEEEE. V and J are TRBV5-6 and TRBJ1-2, with TRBD1 identical over 7 bases. Sequencing was performed on PBMCs or T cells enriched from blood (not recorded which). The clonotype was recovered from a middle-aged woman with acute COVID-19. CDR3 amino acids: CASEGGDSYGYTF. The CDR3 DNA reads TGTGCCAGCGAGGGCGGGGACAGCTATGGCTACACCTTC.